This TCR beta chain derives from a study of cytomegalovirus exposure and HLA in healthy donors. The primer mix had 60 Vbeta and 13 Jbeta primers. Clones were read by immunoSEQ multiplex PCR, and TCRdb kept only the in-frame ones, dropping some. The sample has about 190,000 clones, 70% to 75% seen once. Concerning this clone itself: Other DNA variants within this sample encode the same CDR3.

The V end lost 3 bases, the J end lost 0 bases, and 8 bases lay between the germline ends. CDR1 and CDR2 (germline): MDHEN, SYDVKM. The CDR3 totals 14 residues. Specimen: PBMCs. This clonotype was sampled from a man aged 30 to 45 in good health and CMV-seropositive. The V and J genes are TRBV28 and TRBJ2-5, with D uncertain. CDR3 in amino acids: CASSFSGYQETQYF. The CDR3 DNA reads TGTGCCAGCAGTTTCTCCGGGTACCAAGAGACCCAGTACTTC.